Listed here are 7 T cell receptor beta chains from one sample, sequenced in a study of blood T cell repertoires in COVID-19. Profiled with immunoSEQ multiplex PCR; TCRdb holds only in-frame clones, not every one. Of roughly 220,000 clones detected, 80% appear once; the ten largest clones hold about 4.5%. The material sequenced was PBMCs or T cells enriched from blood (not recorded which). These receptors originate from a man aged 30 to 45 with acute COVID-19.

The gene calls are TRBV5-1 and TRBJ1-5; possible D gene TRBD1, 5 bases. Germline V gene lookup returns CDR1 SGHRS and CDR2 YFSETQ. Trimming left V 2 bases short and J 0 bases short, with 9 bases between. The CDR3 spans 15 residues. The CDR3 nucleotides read TGCGCCAGCAGCTTTTCGGGGGATAGCAATCAGCCCCAGCATTTT. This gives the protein CASSFSGDSNQPQHF.

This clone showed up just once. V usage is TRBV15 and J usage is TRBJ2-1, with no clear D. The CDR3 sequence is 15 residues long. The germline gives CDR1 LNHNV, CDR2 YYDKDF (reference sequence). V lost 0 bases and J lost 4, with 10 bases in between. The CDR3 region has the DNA TGTGCCACCAGCAGAGATATCGGCAGGTACAATGAGCAGTTCTTC. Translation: CATSRDIGRYNEQFF.

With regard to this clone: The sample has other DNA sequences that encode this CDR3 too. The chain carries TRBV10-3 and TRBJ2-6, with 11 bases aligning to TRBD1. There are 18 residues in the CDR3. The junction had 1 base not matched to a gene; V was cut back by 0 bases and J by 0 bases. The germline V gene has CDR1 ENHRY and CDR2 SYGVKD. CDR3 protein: CAISESGTGGSGANVLTF. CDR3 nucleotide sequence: TGTGCCATCAGTGAGTCCGGGACAGGGGGCTCTGGGGCCAACGTCCTGACTTTC.

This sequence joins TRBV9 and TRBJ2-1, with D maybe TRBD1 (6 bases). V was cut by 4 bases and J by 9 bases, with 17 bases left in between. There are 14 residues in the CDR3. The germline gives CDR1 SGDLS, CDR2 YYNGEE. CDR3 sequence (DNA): TGTGCCAGCAGCTTTGGGGACAATTGGGGTGAGCAGTTCTTC. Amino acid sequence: CASSFGDNWGEQFF.

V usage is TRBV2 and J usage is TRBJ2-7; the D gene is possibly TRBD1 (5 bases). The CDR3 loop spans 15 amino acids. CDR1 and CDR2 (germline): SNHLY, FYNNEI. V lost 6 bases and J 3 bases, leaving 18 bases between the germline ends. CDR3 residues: CASRARAAAGYEQYF. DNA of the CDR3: TGTGCCAGCAGGGCCAGGGCCGCAGCAGGCTACGAGCAGTACTTC.

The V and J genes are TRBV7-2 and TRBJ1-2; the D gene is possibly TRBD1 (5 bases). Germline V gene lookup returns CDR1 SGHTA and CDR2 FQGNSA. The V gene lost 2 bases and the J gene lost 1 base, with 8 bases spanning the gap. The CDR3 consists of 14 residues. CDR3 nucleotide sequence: TGTGCCAGCAGCTTAAGCCAGGGTAACTATGGCTACACCTTC. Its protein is CASSLSQGNYGYTF.

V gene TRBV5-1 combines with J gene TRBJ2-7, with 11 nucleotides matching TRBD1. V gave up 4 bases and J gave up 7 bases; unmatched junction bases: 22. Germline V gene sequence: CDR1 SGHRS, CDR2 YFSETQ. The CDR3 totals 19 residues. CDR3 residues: CASSLLRTGGGPLDVEQYF. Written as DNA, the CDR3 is TGCGCCAGCAGCCTCTTAAGGACAGGGGGCGGCCCCCTAGATGTGGAGCAGTACTTC.